A selection of T cell receptor beta chains follows, all from one sample in a study of shared clonotypes between healthy human individuals. Profiled with immunoSEQ multiplex PCR; TCRdb holds only in-frame clones, not every one. The table includes more than 1,200,000 clones, 98% detected once. Sequencing was performed on naive CD4+ T cells sorted from blood. The source is a man aged 25 to 45 in good health. Both conserved end residues are part of each CDR3. A D gene is named only where the DNA matches it firmly. Expanded clones get a size class; other rows say once, few or many, or leave the size out.

v_gene	len	j_gene	d_gene	abundance	CDR3aa	CDR3nt
TRBV23-1	18	TRBJ2-7	TRBD1	-	CASSQSQGAVLSSYEQYF	TGCGCCAGCAGTCAATCGCAGGGGGCAGTTCTAAGCTCCTACGAGCAGTACTTC
TRBV18	16	TRBJ2-7	TRBD2	-	CASSPPGLAGRYEQYF	TGTGCCAGCTCACCTCCGGGACTAGCGGGACGCTACGAGCAGTACTTC
TRBV28	15	TRBJ2-1	-	-	CASSLIASSYNEQFF	TGTGCCAGCAGTTTAATAGCCAGCTCCTACAATGAGCAGTTCTTC
TRBV6-5	14	TRBJ1-5	-	-	CASSYRRGNQPQHF	TGTGCCAGCAGTTATAGACGTGGCAATCAGCCCCAGCATTTT
TRBV28	16	TRBJ2-5	TRBD1	-	CASSPPRYRGQETQYF	TGTGCCAGCAGTCCCCCTCGGTACAGGGGGCAAGAGACCCAGTACTTC
TRBV5-6	17	TRBJ2-1	TRBD2	-	CASSSIVSGPTYNEQFF	TGTGCCAGCAGCTCGATAGTTAGCGGGCCGACCTACAATGAGCAGTTCTTC
TRBV19	13	TRBJ2-7	-	-	CASSGLSIREQYF	TGTGCCAGTTCGGGACTGTCTATACGAGAGCAGTACTTC
TRBV5-6	13	TRBJ1-5	-	-	CASSLDADQPQHF	TGTGCCAGCAGCTTGGATGCAGATCAGCCCCAGCATTTT
TRBV5-5	14	TRBJ1-3	-	-	CASSPGTEGNTIYF	TGTGCCAGCAGCCCCGGGACGGAAGGAAACACCATATATTTT
TRBV5-4	14	TRBJ1-2	-	-	CASSVGGGSYGYTF	TGTGCCAGCAGTGTCGGGGGAGGGAGCTATGGCTACACCTTC
TRBV28	13	TRBJ1-5	-	-	CASSRTVNQPQHF	TGTGCCAGCAGTCGTACGGTGAATCAGCCCCAGCATTTT
TRBV7-2	15	TRBJ2-7	-	-	CASSRGQGPSYEQYF	TGTGCCAGCAGCCGGGGCCAGGGGCCCTCCTACGAGCAGTACTTC
TRBV5-5	14	TRBJ2-7	-	-	CASSLIGVTYEQYF	TGTGCCAGCAGCTTGATTGGGGTCACCTACGAGCAGTACTTC
TRBV6-1	14	TRBJ2-7	-	-	CASSGRTASYEQYF	TGTGCCAGCAGTGGGAGGACCGCTTCCTACGAGCAGTACTTC
TRBV27	12	TRBJ2-3	-	-	CASSIRGDTQYF	TGTGCCAGCAGTATTCGGGGGGATACGCAGTATTTT
TRBV4-1	16	TRBJ2-1	TRBD2	-	CASSQDLIRLAGGGFF	TGCGCCAGCAGCCAAGATCTGATTAGACTAGCGGGTGGGGGGTTCTTC
TRBV19	15	TRBJ1-5	-	-	CATRPGLYGNQPQHF	TGTGCCACCCGACCGGGGCTCTATGGCAATCAGCCCCAGCATTTT
TRBV2	13	TRBJ2-3	-	once	CASSEEAADTQYF	TGTGCCAGCAGTGAGGAGGCCGCGGATACGCAGTATTTT
TRBV7-9	14	TRBJ2-1	TRBD1	-	CASSRRDSYNEQFF	TGTGCCAGCAGCCGAAGGGACAGCTACAATGAGCAGTTCTTC
TRBV15	15	TRBJ2-3	-	-	CATSRTEPRTDTQYF	TGTGCCACCAGCAGAACAGAGCCTCGCACAGATACGCAGTATTTT
TRBV5-4	15	TRBJ2-3	TRBD2	-	CASSSVGLAGDTQYF	TGTGCCAGCAGCTCCGTGGGACTAGCTGGAGATACGCAGTATTTT
TRBV28	16	TRBJ2-4	TRBD2	once	CASSLTPSGRSNIQYF	TGTGCCAGCAGTTTAACCCCTAGCGGGAGGTCAAACATTCAGTACTTC
TRBV7-2	15	TRBJ1-3	-	-	CASSLVAGAGNTIYF	TGTGCCAGCAGCTTAGTCGCAGGGGCTGGAAACACCATATATTTT
TRBV18	17	TRBJ2-5	TRBD2	-	CASSPPEAGRLGETQYF	TGTGCCAGCTCACCACCGGAAGCGGGGAGGCTCGGAGAGACCCAGTACTTC
TRBV9	15	TRBJ2-1	-	-	CASSPIDLDGNEQFF	TGTGCCAGCAGTCCTATTGACCTCGACGGAAATGAGCAGTTCTTC
TRBV2	16	TRBJ2-6	-	-	CASSEIFLVNSNVLTF	TGTGCCAGCAGTGAGATCTTTCTTGTGAACAGCAACGTCCTGACTTTC
TRBV4-3	15	TRBJ2-1	TRBD1	-	CASSRAGTGNNEQFF	TGCGCCAGCAGCCGGGCGGGGACAGGGAACAATGAGCAGTTCTTC
TRBV7-2	14	TRBJ2-3	-	-	CASSFSGLTDTQYF	TGTGCCAGCAGCTTCTCTGGACTGACGGATACGCAGTATTTT
TRBV5-4	17	TRBJ2-4	-	once	CASSPGGSGPAKNIQYF	TGTGCCAGCAGCCCCGGAGGATCGGGACCAGCCAAAAACATTCAGTACTTC
TRBV5-1	16	TRBJ2-2	-	-	CASSLNPGVVTGELFF	TGCGCCAGCAGCTTGAACCCGGGAGTTGTCACCGGGGAGCTGTTTTTT
TRBV5-5	15	TRBJ2-7	-	-	CASSLVGDTGYEQYF	TGTGCCAGCAGCTTGGTCGGGGACACAGGCTACGAGCAGTACTTC
TRBV28	12	TRBJ2-1	-	-	CASSLEAREQFF	TGTGCCAGCAGTTTGGAAGCGCGTGAGCAGTTCTTC
TRBV7-8	14	TRBJ2-7	TRBD2	-	CASSFGTSSYEQYF	TGTGCCAGCAGCTTTGGGACTAGCAGCTACGAGCAGTACTTC
TRBV6-5	13	TRBJ2-7	-	-	CASSYSRSYEQYF	TGTGCCAGCAGTTACTCGCGTTCCTACGAGCAGTACTTC
TRBV14	16	TRBJ2-5	-	-	CASSSLRQEPQETQYF	TGTGCCAGCAGCTCCTTGAGACAGGAACCCCAAGAGACCCAGTACTTC
TRBV5-1	13	TRBJ1-3	-	once	CASRAEGLDTIYF	TGCGCCAGCCGGGCTGAGGGGCTAGACACCATATATTTT
TRBV6-5	15	TRBJ2-6	-	-	CASSYLSSGANVLTF	TGTGCCAGCAGTTACCTGAGCTCTGGGGCCAACGTCCTGACTTTC
TRBV9	14	TRBJ1-2	-	-	CASSVSGLNYGYTF	TGTGCCAGCAGCGTTTCCGGTCTTAACTATGGCTACACCTTC
TRBV5-6	14	TRBJ1-1	-	-	CASSFVGRDTEAFF	TGTGCCAGCAGCTTTGTTGGACGGGACACTGAAGCTTTCTTT
TRBV6-5	14	TRBJ1-2	TRBD1	-	CASSFGQGADGYTF	TGTGCCAGCAGCTTCGGACAGGGGGCAGATGGCTACACCTTC
TRBV7-8	13	TRBJ2-7	-	-	CASSIQGSYEQYF	TGTGCCAGCAGCATACAGGGATCTTACGAGCAGTACTTC
TRBV7-3	18	TRBJ2-6	-	-	CASSPTGALKSGANVLTF	TGTGCCAGCAGCCCCACCGGGGCCCTAAAATCTGGGGCCAACGTCCTGACTTTC
TRBV28	14	TRBJ2-5	-	-	CASSPTMPQETQYF	TGTGCCAGCAGTCCCACTATGCCCCAAGAGACCCAGTACTTC
TRBV2	15	TRBJ2-5	TRBD2	-	CASRLAGGPEQTQYF	TGTGCCAGCAGACTAGCGGGAGGCCCCGAACAGACCCAGTACTTC
TRBV11-2	14	TRBJ2-3	-	once	CASSTRDTTDTQYF	TGTGCCAGCAGCACAAGGGACACCACAGATACGCAGTATTTT
TRBV7-2	16	TRBJ2-7	-	-	CASSVEGGDFPHEQYF	TGTGCCAGCAGCGTGGAGGGGGGGGACTTCCCCCACGAGCAGTACTTC
TRBV15	15	TRBJ2-7	-	-	CATSREFSTDYEQYF	TGTGCCACCAGCAGGGAATTCTCGACGGACTACGAGCAGTACTTC
TRBV7-2	13	TRBJ2-3	-	once	CASRGAGTDTQYF	TGTGCCAGCAGGGGGGCGGGAACAGATACGCAGTATTTT
TRBV7-8	13	TRBJ1-1	-	-	CASSLGGDTEAFF	TGTGCCAGCAGCTTAGGGGGCGACACTGAAGCTTTCTTT
TRBV14	14	TRBJ2-7	TRBD2	once	CASSLRSGYYEQYF	TGTGCCAGCAGCCTACGTAGCGGGTACTACGAGCAGTACTTC
TRBV11-1	13	TRBJ2-7	-	-	CASSLGRAYEQYF	TGTGCCAGCAGCTTAGGCAGAGCCTACGAGCAGTACTTC
TRBV27	15	TRBJ2-3	TRBD2	-	CASSLYGTTTDTQYF	TGTGCCAGCAGTTTGTACGGGACTACCACAGATACGCAGTATTTT
TRBV28	15	TRBJ1-1	-	-	CASSLRQGMNTEAFF	TGTGCCAGCAGTTTGCGCCAGGGGATGAACACTGAAGCTTTCTTT